The 24 T cell receptor beta chains listed next were all sequenced from one sample in a study of blood T cell repertoires in COVID-19. The method was immunoSEQ multiplex PCR; TCRdb's version includes in-frame clones alone and lacks a portion of them. This sample carries around 140,000 clones, 76% of them seen once, and the ten largest clones take 4.5%. Input material: peripheral blood. The receptors shown here come from an elderly woman with active or convalescent COVID-19.

The CDR3 loop reads CASSPGGDPSLHF. The CDR3 bases are TGTGCCAGCAGTCCAGGGGGCGACCCATCCCTCCACTTT. The chain has TRBV12-3 or TRBV12-4 and TRBJ1-6; 8 positions match TRBD1. V lost 5 bases to trimming and J lost 14 bases; unmatched junction nucleotides: 8. The CDR3 extends over 13 amino acids.

The chain uses TRBV29-1 and TRBJ1-4, with TRBD1 matching over 10 bases. The V segment lost 6 bases and the J segment 8 bases; nucleotides outside the gene matches: 9. The CDR3 is 14 residues long. Looked up from germline, CDR1 is SQVTM and CDR2 is ANQGSEA. The CDR3 here is CSVEPGTGEEKLFF. In nucleotides, the CDR3 is TGCAGCGTAGAGCCCGGGACAGGGGAGGAAAAACTGTTTTTT.

The chain has TRBV28 and TRBJ1-1; weak D call: TRBD1 (5 bases). CDR1 is MDHEN, CDR2 SYDVKM, per germline. The CDR3 loop spans 13 amino acids. V was cut by 4 bases and J by 1 base, with 7 bases left in between. The CDR3 DNA follows: TGTGCCAGCAGTTCGACAGCGAACACTGAAGCTTTCTTT. It encodes CASSSTANTEAFF. Complete variable domain (other parts from reference TRBV28 and TRBJ1-1): DVKVTQSSRYLVKRTGEKVFLECVQDMDHENMFWYRQDPGLGLRLIYFSYDVKMKEKGDIPEGYSVSREKKERFSLILESASTNQTSMYLCASSSTANTEAFFGQGTRLTVV.

This clone was picked up a small number of times. The chain links TRBV2 to TRBJ2-7; 8 bases map to TRBD1. Germline lookup yields CDR1 SNHLY and CDR2 FYNNEI. Trimming removed 6 bases from V and 5 bases from J; junction bases left unmatched: 6. This CDR3 has 13 residues. CDR3 residues: CASSQTGVHEQYF. Here the CDR3 DNA reads TGTGCCAGCAGCCAGACAGGGGTACACGAGCAGTACTTC.

This clone was found a few times. V gene TRBV27 combines with J gene TRBJ1-6; maybe TRBD1 (6 bases). The germline V gene has CDR1 MNHEY and CDR2 SMNVEV (reference sequence). V lost 9 bases to trimming and J lost 7 bases, with 16 bases between them. This CDR3 is built from 14 residues. CDR3 protein: CASNKGVGNSPLHF. CDR3 bases: TGTGCCAGTAACAAGGGGGTGGGCAATTCACCCCTCCACTTT.

V gene TRBV28 combines with J gene TRBJ1-2, with D possibly TRBD1 on 5 matching bases. The V gene's germline CDR1 is MDHEN and CDR2 SYDVKM. The CDR3 is 15 residues long. V gave up 2 bases and J gave up 0 bases, with 10 bases separating them. CDR3 protein: CASSLRGRANYGYTF. The DNA of the CDR3 is TGTGCCAGCAGTTTACGGGGGAGAGCTAACTATGGCTACACCTTC.

The chain is built from TRBV28 and TRBJ1-2; 10 bases are shared with TRBD1. The junction had 5 bases not matched to a gene; V was cut back by 6 bases and J by 4 bases. CDR1 and CDR2 from the germline V gene are MDHEN and SYDVKM. The CDR3 runs 14 residues. The DNA of the CDR3 is TGTGCCAGCAGAAAGGGACAGGGGCCCTATGGCTACACCTTC. Residues: CASRKGQGPYGYTF.

V and J are TRBV6-5 and TRBJ1-2; D is undetermined. The V end was cut by 5 bases, the J end by 2 bases, with 12 bases between. The CDR3 has 14 residues. Germline CDR1 and CDR2: MNHEY and SVGAGI. In DNA form, the CDR3 reads TGTGCCAGCAGTAGCCCACTGAGCAACTATGGCTACACCTTC. This sequence encodes CASSSPLSNYGYTF.

The rearrangement links TRBV29-1 to TRBJ2-1; 7 bases line up with TRBD2. V gave up 4 bases and J gave up 6 bases; unmatched junction bases: 6. This CDR3 contains 13 residues. CDR1 is SQVTM and CDR2 is ANQGSEA in the germline V gene. CDR3 residues: CSVGEGFVNEQFF. Written as DNA, the CDR3 is TGCAGCGTTGGGGAGGGATTTGTCAATGAGCAGTTCTTC.

This clone showed up just a few times. This chain uses TRBV10-3 with TRBJ1-3; 7 bases fit TRBD1. Germline loops: CDR1 ENHRY, CDR2 SYGVKD. V trimming: 6 bases; J trimming: 2 bases; junction bases outside the gene matches: 1. The CDR3 is made up of 13 amino acids. Here the CDR3 DNA reads TGTGCCATCAGGGGGACAGCTGGAAACACCATATATTTT. It encodes CAIRGTAGNTIYF.

V is TRBV11-2 and J is TRBJ1-1, with TRBD1 matching 8 bases. The CDR3 runs 16 residues. The germline CDR1 and CDR2 sequences are SGHAT and FQNNGV. J gave up 1 base and V 5 bases, and 9 bases lay outside the gene matches. The CDR3 reads CASSPRTGLENTEAFF. CDR3 sequence (DNA): TGTGCCAGCAGCCCAAGGACAGGGTTGGAGAACACTGAAGCTTTCTTT.

This clone was found once. The CDR3 is CASSSGQGGIGETQYF. The CDR3 DNA reads TGTGCCAGCAGCTCCGGACAGGGGGGAATCGGTGAGACCCAGTACTTC. This chain connects TRBV7-3 to TRBJ2-5, with 10 bases that match TRBD1. The CDR3 is 16 amino acids. Per the germline V gene, CDR1 is SGHTA and CDR2 is FQGTGA. The junction had 10 bases not matched to a gene; V was cut back by 4 bases and J by 5 bases. Full variable domain (remainder filled in from reference TRBV7-3 and TRBJ2-5): GAGVSQTPSNKVTEKGKYVELRCDPISGHTALYWYRQSLGQGPEFLIYFQGTGAADDSGLPNDRFFAVRPEGSVSTLKIQRTERGDSAVYLCASSSGQGGIGETQYFGPGTRLLVL.

This chain joins TRBV28 and TRBJ1-1, with D maybe TRBD1 (5 bases). Germline V gene sequence: CDR1 MDHEN, CDR2 SYDVKM. The V and J ends lost 5 bases and 8 bases respectively, with 18 bases between them. The CDR3 covers 14 residues. CDR3 sequence: CASSTPSRRGEAFF. The CDR3 DNA sequence: TGTGCCAGCAGTACCCCCTCACGTCGGGGGGAAGCTTTCTTT.

This clone occurred once. The chain employs TRBV5-5 and TRBJ1-1, with D perhaps matching TRBD1 (6 bases). This CDR3 is 14 amino acids long. With 4 bases removed from V and 5 bases from J, the gap between germline ends came to 15 bases. Germline V gene sequence: CDR1 SGHKS, CDR2 YYEKEE (reference sequence). For the CDR3, the DNA is TGTGCCAGCAGCCAGCCGGGACATCTAACTGAAGCTTTCTTT. It encodes CASSQPGHLTEAFF.

V usage is TRBV6-5 and J usage is TRBJ1-2; 10 bases fit TRBD1. The trim removed 5 bases at V and 6 bases at J, leaving 9 bases unmatched. The germline V gene has CDR1 MNHEY and CDR2 SVGAGI. This CDR3 has 15 residues. The CDR3 region has the DNA TGTGCCAGCAGTACCCGGACAGGGGGACAGGATGGCTACACCTTC. Its protein product is CASSTRTGGQDGYTF.

This clone was detected a few times. The chain links TRBV6-5 to TRBJ2-7; 8 bases are shared with TRBD1. J gave up 2 bases and V 6 bases, and 6 bases lay outside the gene matches. Germline CDR1 reads MNHEY; CDR2 reads SVGAGI. The CDR3 is made up of 14 amino acids. The CDR3 DNA follows: TGTGCCAGCAGGACCGGGACAGGAGCCTACGAGCAGTACTTC. Its translation: CASRTGTGAYEQYF.

The chain carries TRBV9 and TRBJ1-1, with a weak D call TRBD1 (5 bases). Germline CDR1 SGDLS, CDR2 YYNGEE. Trimming took 5 bases from V and 2 from J, leaving 7 bases between them. CDR3 size: 12 residues. Here the CDR3 DNA reads TGTGCCAGCAGTGGGGCTAACACTGAAGCTTTCTTT. Translating it yields CASSGANTEAFF.

The chain is built from TRBV10-3 and TRBJ2-7, with D possibly TRBD2 on 5 matching bases. From germline, CDR1 is ENHRY and CDR2 SYGVKD. V was trimmed by 4 bases and J by 0 bases, leaving 10 bases between them. The CDR3 runs 14 residues. The CDR3 DNA reads as TGTGCCATCAGTGGGGGAGTAATCTCCTACGAGCAGTACTTC. This translates into CAISGGVISYEQYF.

The rearrangement uses TRBV9 and TRBJ1-2; no clear D. Germline V CDR1 and CDR2: SGDLS, YYNGEE. V was pared by 0 bases and J by 2 bases, with 17 bases between. This CDR3 is 17 amino acids long. Here the CDR3 DNA reads TGTGCCAGCAGCGTAGACCCTTCCTTAGGCGGGAACTATGGCTACACCTTC. This encodes CASSVDPSLGGNYGYTF. Variable domain in full (rest from reference TRBV9 and TRBJ1-2): DSGVTQTPKHLITATGQRVTLRCSPRSGDLSVYWYQQSLDQGLQFLIQYYNGEERAKGNILERFSAQQFPDLHSELNLSSLELGDSALYFCASSVDPSLGGNYGYTFGSGTRLTVV.

V is TRBV20-1 and J is TRBJ2-7, with TRBD1 as a possible D gene (5 bases). Germline assignment: CDR1 DFQATT and CDR2 SNEGSKA (reference sequence). V lost 7 bases and J lost 0, with 7 bases in between. This CDR3 has 11 amino acids. For the CDR3, the DNA is TGCAGTGTGGACAACTCCTACGAGCAGTACTTC. It translates to CSVDNSYEQYF.

V is TRBV30 and J is TRBJ1-1; 9 bases align to TRBD1. In germline, CDR1 is GTSNPN, CDR2 SVGIG (reference sequence). The J segment lost 6 bases and the V segment lost 5 bases, leaving 4 bases of the junction unmatched. The CDR3 runs to 12 residues. The CDR3 DNA is TGTGCCTGGCGACAGGGGGGGGCTGAAGCTTTCTTT. It codes for CAWRQGGAEAFF.

The gene calls are TRBV28 and TRBJ1-4; D is uncertain. This CDR3 comprises 15 residues. Germline CDR1 is MDHEN and CDR2 is SYDVKM. Deletions cut 0 bases from V and 7 bases from J, with 12 bases between. CDR3 protein: CASSLWGGSGEKLFF. The CDR3 DNA is TGTGCCAGCAGTTTATGGGGAGGGTCCGGTGAAAAACTGTTTTTT. The entire variable domain, with the rest obtained from reference TRBV28 and TRBJ1-4, is as follows: DVKVTQSSRYLVKRTGEKVFLECVQDMDHENMFWYRQDPGLGLRLIYFSYDVKMKEKGDIPEGYSVSREKKERFSLILESASTNQTSMYLCASSLWGGSGEKLFFGSGTQLSVL.

The chain employs TRBV5-5 and TRBJ2-5, with 12 bases aligning to TRBD2. There are 19 residues in the CDR3. The V gene end was trimmed by 4 bases and the J gene end by 5 bases; junction bases not matched to a gene: 18. CDR1 and CDR2 (germline): SGHKS, YYEKEE (reference sequence). In DNA form, the CDR3 reads TGTGCCAGCAGCCCGGTCGGCAGCCTAGCGGGGGGGCCTCGGGAGACCCAGTACTTC. Its translation is CASSPVGSLAGGPRETQYF.

CDR3 loop: CASSRDSNNSPLHF. In nucleotides, the CDR3 is TGTGCCAGCAGTCGGGACAGCAATAATTCACCCCTCCACTTT. This rearrangement joins TRBV28 to TRBJ1-6; 7 bases match TRBD1. Per germline, CDR1 MDHEN and CDR2 SYDVKM. The CDR3 is 14 amino acids. Germline trimming cut 5 bases from V and 5 bases from J; bases unmatched to any gene: 3.